This TCR beta chain was sequenced in a study of multiple sclerosis patients with progressive multifocal leukoencephalopathy. The CDR3 has 15 residues. Germline-derived CDR1 and CDR2 are SQVTM and ANQGSEA. Deletions cut 7 bases from V and 4 bases from J, with 19 bases between. Time point in this sample: around six months of natalizumab therapy. Here immunoSEQ multiplex PCR was the method, and the copy in TCRdb shows in-frame clones only, minus some. The sample shows tens of thousands of clones, around 92% of them seen only once. Study-wide results and caveats: Preferential TRBV-TRBJ pairings or common gene usage were not detected at PML. Most PML patients had lower entropy, suggesting less diverse TRB repertoires.

Comment on this clone: The antigen is not known.

Sequenced here: PBMCs, sampled from a patient treated with natalizumab. The chain uses TRBV29-1 and TRBJ2-2; perhaps TRBD2 as D (6 bases). This TCR came from a human donor with multiple sclerosis. This CDR3 reads CSAATGTGGTGELFF. DNA for the CDR3: TGCAGCGCCGCCACCGGGACCGGGGGCACCGGGGAGCTGTTTTTT.